The T cell receptor beta chain described here comes from a study of control samples from healthy donors and cancer patients. Deletions cut 1 base from V and 5 bases from J, with 11 bases between. Germline CDR1 and CDR2: SNHLY and FYNNEI. This CDR3 contains 14 residues. Profiled with immunoSEQ multiplex PCR; TCRdb holds only in-frame clones, not every one. The sample has over 90,000 clones; about 89% are singletons. This clone was observed once. The specimen sequenced was PBMCs. The origin of this receptor is a man aged 55 to 70 with lung cancer. The chain links TRBV2 to TRBJ1-1, with unresolved D. CDR3 region: CASSEVVGGTEAFF. The CDR3 DNA follows: TGTGCCAGCAGTGAAGTTGTGGGAGGGACTGAAGCTTTCTTT.